This passage covers 32 T cell receptor beta chains from one sample sequenced in a study of regulatory T cells in long-lasting Graves disease. Researchers made TCR beta libraries by using iRepertoire HTBI primers and running Arm-PCR on CDR3 regions. MiXCR was run by TCRdb on the multiplex PCR reads, yielding one entry per CDR3 protein. Of about 660,000 distinct CDR3 sequences listed, about 32% are singletons. This sample's time point: persistent/refractory GD, antithyroid drugs over 5 years with positive TRAb. Preparation of the TCR library used RNA extracted from PBMCs. This specimen was peripheral blood mononuclear cells (PBMCs), taken when the disease was refractory, from a patient treated with antithyroid drugs. The source of these receptors is a female donor with Graves disease.

The rearrangement links TRBV6-2 or TRBV6-3 to TRBJ2-4; the match to TRBD2 covers 8 bases. In germline, CDR1 is MNHEY, CDR2 SVGEGT. The CDR3 is 16 amino acids. V dropped 3 bases and J dropped 0; count of bases not matched to a gene: 4. The CDR3 DNA follows: TGTGCCAGCAGTTATGGGACTAGGTTAGCCAAAAACATTCAGTACTTC. Translating it yields CASSYGTRLAKNIQYF.

The rearrangement links TRBV7-2 to TRBJ2-7, with D uncertain. The CDR3 is made up of 16 amino acids. Trimming removed 5 bases from V and 3 bases from J, with 20 bases in between. CDR1 SGHTA and CDR2 FQGNSA come from the germline V gene. CDR3 bases: TGTGCCAGCAGCCCCCCTCGGACCCGCCCTCTCTACGAGCAGTACTTC. This sequence encodes CASSPPRTRPLYEQYF. Using reference TRBV7-2 and TRBJ2-7 for the parts outside the CDR3, the full variable domain is GAGVSQSPSNKVTEKGKDVELRCDPISGHTALYWYRQSLGQGLEFLIYFQGNSAPDKSGLPSDRFSAERTGGSVSTLTIQRTQQEDSAVYLCASSPPRTRPLYEQYFGPGTRLTVT.

This clonotype was counted a few times. This chain joins TRBV6-1 and TRBJ1-4; D unresolved. Germline loops: CDR1 MNHNS, CDR2 SASEGT. The CDR3 spans 13 residues. V lost 6 bases to trimming and J lost 8 bases, with 13 bases between them. CDR3 sequence: CASSPRRAEKLFF. The DNA for the CDR3 is TGTGCCAGCAGCCCCCGAAGGGCGGAAAAACTGTTTTTT.

V usage is TRBV11-2 and J usage is TRBJ1-1; D unclear. The CDR3 has 12 amino acids. V was trimmed by 4 bases and J by 8 bases, leaving 11 bases between them. From germline, CDR1 is SGHAT and CDR2 FQNNGV. The CDR3 DNA follows: TGTGCCAGCAGCTCCCCCCCGACCGAAGCTTTCTTT. Residues: CASSSPPTEAFF.

The V gene is TRBV29-1, the J gene TRBJ1-1; unclear D gene. Germline CDR1 reads SQVTM; CDR2 reads ANQGSEA. CDR3 length: 13 amino acids. V was trimmed by 0 bases and J by 0 bases, leaving 5 bases between them. The CDR3 is CSVEDRMNTEAFF. The CDR3 nucleotides are TGCAGCGTTGAAGATCGAATGAACACTGAAGCTTTCTTT.

The chain recombines TRBV6-1 with TRBJ2-5; tentatively, D is TRBD2 (5 bases). CDR1 is MNHNS, CDR2 SASEGT, per germline. The CDR3 spans 20 residues. V lost 4 bases and J lost 0, with 27 bases in between. The CDR3 loop is CASSAGSGMRVAAYQETQYF. The CDR3 region has the DNA TGTGCCAGCAGTGCGGGATCCGGGATGCGTGTTGCAGCGTACCAAGAGACCCAGTACTTC.

The chain recombines TRBV19 with TRBJ1-1, with D maybe TRBD1 (6 bases). Germline V gene lookup returns CDR1 LNHDA and CDR2 SQIVND (reference sequence). This CDR3 has 15 amino acids. The V end lost 3 bases, the J end lost 0 bases, and 11 bases lay between the germline ends. The DNA of the CDR3 is TGTGCCAGTAGTATGGGGGCACAGTTGAACACTGAAGCTTTCTTT. Translated, it gives CASSMGAQLNTEAFF.

There are a few counts of this clonotype. The chain couples TRBV6-1 to TRBJ1-1, with D hard to call. The CDR3 contains 16 residues. Looked up from germline, CDR1 is MNHNS and CDR2 is SASEGT. V lost 3 bases and J lost 0, with 14 bases in between. As DNA, the CDR3 is TGTGCCAGCAGTGAGTCGATAACCTTAATGAACACTGAAGCTTTCTTT. This sequence encodes CASSESITLMNTEAFF.

This chain uses TRBV20-1 with TRBJ1-2; 11 bases match TRBD1. Germline V gives CDR1 DFQATT, CDR2 SNEGSKA (reference sequence). This CDR3 comprises 18 residues. The V and J ends lost 5 bases and 6 bases, in that order; junction bases with no gene match: 20. CDR3 bases: TGCAGTGCTCCGAAAACCTTAACCGGGACAGGGGGTAATCATGGCTACACCTTC. Protein sequence: CSAPKTLTGTGGNHGYTF.

The rearrangement joins TRBV27 to TRBJ1-1, with 7 nucleotides matching TRBD1. The CDR3 loop spans 12 amino acids. Germline values: CDR1 MNHEY, CDR2 SMNVEV (reference sequence). Unmatched junction bases numbered 8, after V lost 6 bases and J lost 10 bases. The CDR3 DNA reads TGTGCCAGCAGGCCGACAGGGAAAGTAGCTTTCTTT. Translated, it gives CASRPTGKVAFF.

This clonotype was observed a single time. The chain couples TRBV20-1 to TRBJ2-7; 14 bases line up with TRBD2. The CDR3 covers 19 residues. V lost 2 bases, J lost 3 bases, and 15 bases stayed unmatched. CDR1 is DFQATT and CDR2 is SNEGSKA in the germline V gene (reference sequence). CDR3 residues: CSARPQGLAGERRGYEQYF. For the CDR3, the DNA is TGCAGTGCTAGACCCCAGGGACTAGCGGGAGAACGTAGGGGCTACGAGCAGTACTTC.

This chain connects TRBV29-1 to TRBJ2-7, with 8 nucleotides matching TRBD2. This CDR3 is built from 15 residues. Germline values: CDR1 SQVTM, CDR2 ANQGSEA. V shed 7 bases and J 0 bases; nucleotides not matched to a gene: 11. Written as DNA, the CDR3 is TGCAGCGCCATCCCGGGGGGGAGGGCCTCCTACGAGCAGTACTTC. It yields the protein CSAIPGGRASYEQYF.

The rearrangement joins TRBV27 to TRBJ1-5, with unresolved D. The CDR3 is 16 residues long. Between the trimmed V and J ends, which lost 5 bases and 1 base, there was a span of 15 bases. Germline V gene data show CDR1 as MNHEY and CDR2 as SMNVEV (reference sequence). The CDR3 sequence is CASSPPGLGSNQPQHF. CDR3 DNA sequence: TGTGCCAGCAGTCCGCCGGGTCTCGGGAGCAATCAGCCCCAGCATTTT.

The rearrangement links TRBV7-9 to TRBJ2-5; no reliable D call. The J call may be wrong; the DNA end is better matched by TRBJ2-7. Germline-derived CDR1 and CDR2 are SEHNR and FQNEAQ (reference sequence). The CDR3 spans 12 residues. This CDR3 is CASSLSRSEQYF. The CDR3 DNA sequence: TGTGCCAGCAGCTTAAGCAGGAGCGAGCAGTACTTC.

This clonotype came up many times. This rearrangement joins TRBV7-8 to TRBJ1-2; D is unclear. V shed 1 base and J shed 2 bases, with 8 bases lying between them. The CDR3 covers 14 residues. Germline V gene data show CDR1 as SGHVS and CDR2 as FQNEAQ. The CDR3 is CASSLGHKNYGYTF. The CDR3 DNA is TGTGCCAGCAGCTTAGGGCACAAAAACTATGGCTACACCTTC.

The sample holds a few counts of this clonotype. This chain connects TRBV30 to TRBJ1-1; a possible D gene is TRBD1 (5 bases). Germline V gene data show CDR1 as GTSNPN and CDR2 as SVGIG (reference sequence). CDR3 length: 16 amino acids. The germline V and J ends were trimmed by 2 bases and 1 base, with 17 bases remaining between them. The DNA of the CDR3 is TGTGCCTGGAGTCCGACACGAGGGGCCCGGAACACTGAAGCTTTCTTT. This sequence encodes CAWSPTRGARNTEAFF.

This clonotype was observed a handful of times. The germline gene is not matched at one end of the junction; a read error may be the cause. The gene calls are TRBV6-4 and TRBJ1-1, with D unclear. Germline-derived CDR1 and CDR2 are MRHNA and SNTAGT. The CDR3 has 16 amino acids. The CDR3 DNA follows: TGTGCCAGCAGTTACTCGTACTCGGGCCGTAGGACTGAAGCTTTCTTT. Encoded protein: CASSYSYSGRRTEAFF.

This clonotype was detected a few times. The rearrangement uses TRBV7-9 and TRBJ1-1; possibly TRBD1 for D (5 bases). The CDR3 runs 14 residues. Germline assignment: CDR1 SEHNR and CDR2 FQNEAQ (reference sequence). V lost 5 bases, J lost 4 bases, and 14 bases lay in between. CDR3 amino acids: CASSPTGMGTEAFF. In nucleotides, the CDR3 is TGTGCCAGCAGCCCCACAGGCATGGGCACTGAAGCTTTCTTT.

CDR3 DNA: TGTGCCTGGACCGGCCGGGAGCATGAAAAACTGTTTTTT. Translating gives CAWTGREHEKLFF. This chain links TRBV30 with TRBJ1-4, with D unclear. V lost 4 bases and J lost 6, with 12 bases in between. The germline V gene encodes CDR1 GTSNPN and CDR2 SVGIG (reference sequence). The CDR3 covers 13 residues.

This chain links TRBV5-1 with TRBJ1-5; tentatively, D is TRBD1 (5 bases). Deletions cut 0 bases from V and 1 base from J, with 8 bases between. Germline V lookup: CDR1 SGHRS, CDR2 YFSETQ. This CDR3 has 15 residues. The DNA for the CDR3 is TGCGCCAGCAGCTTGGAGGGGATCAGCAATCAGCCCCAGCATTTT. Encoded protein: CASSLEGISNQPQHF. Filled out from reference TRBV5-1 and TRBJ1-5, the complete variable domain reads KAGVTQTPRYLIKTRGQQVTLSCSPISGHRSVSWYQQTPGQGLQFLFEYFSETQRNKGNFPGRFSGRQFSNSRSEMNVSTLELGDSALYLCASSLEGISNQPQHFGDGTRLSIL.

This clonotype was seen more than once but under ten times. The chain combines TRBV6-1 with TRBJ1-1, with D uncertain. Germline V gene lookup returns CDR1 MNHNS and CDR2 SASEGT. This CDR3 is built from 15 residues. Trimming left V 5 bases short and J 0 bases short, with 13 bases between. The CDR3 DNA reads TGTGCCAGCAGTCATGATGGGTCCCTGAACACTGAAGCTTTCTTT. This translates into CASSHDGSLNTEAFF.

This clonotype was seen only a few times. This may come from a read error, since a much larger clone is one base off. The genes are TRBV27 and TRBJ2-4; D call uncertain. The J call is doubtful: the DNA matches TRBJ2-5 better. The CDR3 totals 13 residues. Germline CDR1 is MNHEY and CDR2 is SMNVEV (reference sequence). CDR3 region: CASSLWGKETQYF. The CDR3 DNA reads TGTGCCAGCAGTTTATGGGGAAAAGAGACCCAGTACTTC.

The rearrangement links TRBV6-2 or TRBV6-3 to TRBJ1-5; tentative D call: TRBD1 (6 bases). Looked up from germline, CDR1 is MNHEY and CDR2 is SVGEGT. CDR3 length: 13 residues. V lost 6 bases, J lost 6 bases, and 12 bases lay in between. The CDR3 sequence: CASSQDSGQPQHF. The DNA of the CDR3 is TGTGCCAGCAGCCAGGACAGTGGTCAGCCCCAGCATTTT.

V is TRBV7-2 and J is TRBJ2-7, with TRBD2 matching over 15 bases. V dropped 3 bases and J dropped 3; count of bases not matched to a gene: 9. The CDR3 contains 18 residues. CDR1 and CDR2 (germline): SGHTA, FQGNSA. The CDR3, as DNA: TGTGCCAGCAGCTTCCCCAGGACTAGCGGGAGGGTTCGCTACGAGCAGTACTTC. Protein: CASSFPRTSGRVRYEQYF.

This clonotype was found a few times. V and J are TRBV6-1 and TRBJ1-2; unclear D gene. Trimming took off 9 bases at V and 5 bases at J, with 16 bases between the two ends. The CDR3 runs to 13 residues. Germline CDR1 MNHNS, CDR2 SASEGT. The CDR3 here is CASTRRAGYGYTF. Written as DNA, the CDR3 is TGTGCCAGTACACGCCGGGCGGGATATGGCTACACCTTC.

J is TRBJ1-2 and V is TRBV19, with D tentatively TRBD1 (5 bases). V lost 5 bases and J lost 4, with 11 bases in between. This CDR3 spans 13 amino acids. CDR1 and CDR2 from the germline V gene are LNHDA and SQIVND (reference sequence). The CDR3 sequence: CASSWGGPYGYTF. The CDR3 DNA reads as TGTGCCAGTAGTTGGGGGGGACCCTATGGCTACACCTTC.

This clonotype appeared many times. The CDR3 region has the DNA TGTGCCACCAGCAACGTCTTTAGACAGGGGCACACCTACGAGCAGTACTTC. Protein sequence: CATSNVFRQGHTYEQYF. The chain recombines TRBV15 with TRBJ2-7, with TRBD1 matching 8 bases. The ends lost 4 bases at V and 2 bases at J; junction bases unmatched: 13. Germline assignment: CDR1 LNHNV and CDR2 YYDKDF (reference sequence). The length of the CDR3 is 17 residues.

The genes are TRBV20-1 and TRBJ1-5; 7 nucleotides agree with TRBD1. The CDR3 loop spans 15 amino acids. V lost 5 bases and J lost 6; bases outside the gene matches: 13. The germline V gene encodes CDR1 DFQATT and CDR2 SNEGSKA (reference sequence). DNA of the CDR3: TGCAGTGCTTCCGCCCGACAGGGTAGGAGTCAGCCCCAGCATTTT. Translated: CSASARQGRSQPQHF.

V usage is TRBV29-1 and J usage is TRBJ2-7; TRBD2 is a possible D gene (5 bases). This CDR3 has 11 residues. Trimming left V 4 bases short and J 6 bases short, with 10 bases between. Germline V gives CDR1 SQVTM, CDR2 ANQGSEA. CDR3 sequence: CSVAGEGEQYF. CDR3 bases: TGCAGCGTTGCCGGGGAAGGCGAGCAGTACTTC.

Details on this clonotype: At one of its ends the junction is not consistent with the germline gene, which may arise from a read error. The chain is built from TRBV11-1 and TRBJ2-5; D is perhaps TRBD1 (6 bases). Germline CDR1 SGHAT, CDR2 FQDESV (reference sequence). The CDR3 is 14 residues long. CDR3 sequence reads: CASSLQGRQETQCF. CDR3 bases: TGTGCCAGCAGCCTACAGGGTAGGCAAGAGACCCAGTGCTTC.

A note on this clonotype: Because the CDR3 is missing its conserved closing phenylalanine or tryptophan, this is likely a read error. The chain joins TRBV3-1 to TRBJ1-3; D gene uncertain. The germline V and J ends were trimmed by 0 bases and 0 bases, with 6 bases remaining between them. The CDR3 covers 15 residues. CDR1 and CDR2 from the germline V gene are LGHDT and YNNKEL (reference sequence). The CDR3 sequence: CASSQDRSSGNTIYL. For the CDR3, the DNA is TGTGCCAGCAGCCAAGATAGATCCTCTGGAAACACCATATATCTT.

The chain carries TRBV5-1 and TRBJ1-5; perhaps TRBD1 as D (6 bases). The ends were cut back, 4 bases at V and 7 bases at J, with 18 bases in the middle. CDR1 and CDR2 from the germline V gene are SGHRS and YFSETQ. CDR3 length: 15 amino acids. The CDR3 region is CASSPDLRGGQPQHF. CDR3 bases: TGCGCCAGCAGCCCTGACCTCAGGGGAGGACAGCCCCAGCATTTT. Full variable domain (outside the CDR3, taken from reference TRBV5-1 and TRBJ1-5): KAGVTQTPRYLIKTRGQQVTLSCSPISGHRSVSWYQQTPGQGLQFLFEYFSETQRNKGNFPGRFSGRQFSNSRSEMNVSTLELGDSALYLCASSPDLRGGQPQHFGDGTRLSIL.